These T cell receptor beta chains were read from a single sample in a study of control samples from healthy donors and cancer patients. Some clones are missing from TCRdb's copy, which holds only in-frame ones; the method was immunoSEQ multiplex PCR. The top ten clones hold about 1.9% of a sample with 100,000 to 150,000 clones, over 80% of them seen once. The sequenced sample was blood. All receptors come from a woman aged 45 to 65 in good health. The CDR3 runs from the conserved cysteine through the conserved F or W. A D gene is named only where the DNA matches it firmly. Size tells how often a clone was seen (once, few, many) or the class of an expanded clone, and some rows leave it out.

clone size	V gene	D gene	J gene	CDR3 protein	CDR3 DNA
.	TRBV2	TRBD2	TRBJ2-2	CASRDGLGAGELFF	TGTGCCAGCAGGGACGGACTAGGCGCCGGGGAGCTGTTTTTT
.	TRBV19	.	TRBJ2-5	CASSSTWGGETQYF	TGTGCCAGTAGTAGCACGTGGGGAGGAGAGACCCAGTACTTC
.	TRBV28	TRBD1	TRBJ1-2	CAGRTGNGYTF	TGTGCCGGCAGGACAGGAAATGGCTACACCTTC
.	TRBV5-1	.	TRBJ2-1	CASSLADSSYNEQFF	TGCGCCAGCAGCTTGGCGGATAGCTCCTACAATGAGCAGTTCTTC
.	TRBV30	.	TRBJ1-4	CAWSLQGANEKLFF	TGTGCCTGGAGTTTGCAGGGTGCTAATGAAAAACTGTTTTTT
.	TRBV30	.	TRBJ2-3	CAWQLATDTQYF	TGTGCCTGGCAGTTAGCGACTGACACGCAGTATTTT
.	TRBV30	TRBD1	TRBJ2-2	CAWSVRGPLGELFF	TGTGCCTGGAGTGTAAGGGGGCCCCTTGGGGAACTGTTTTTT
.	TRBV6-1	TRBD1	TRBJ2-7	CASSEAGTVTEQYF	TGTGCCAGCAGTGAAGCAGGGACAGTAACCGAGCAGTACTTC
.	TRBV28	.	TRBJ1-2	CASRPRTRANYGYTF	TGTGCCAGCAGGCCCCGGACACGAGCTAACTATGGCTACACCTTC
.	TRBV6-1	TRBD1	TRBJ1-2	CASSEGQGFGYTF	TGTGCCAGCAGTGAGGGACAGGGCTTTGGCTACACCTTC
.	TRBV28	TRBD1	TRBJ1-3	CASSFLRGLTGNTIYF	TGTGCCAGCAGTTTTCTGAGGGGGCTCACTGGAAACACCATATATTTT
.	TRBV5-1	.	TRBJ2-7	CASSLPVDHEQYF	TGCGCCAGCAGCTTACCAGTAGACCACGAGCAGTACTTC
.	TRBV6-2/TRBV6-3	TRBD1	TRBJ1-1	CASSPTGGNTEAFF	TGTGCCAGCAGCCCAACAGGGGGAAACACTGAAGCTTTCTTT
once	TRBV5-1	.	TRBJ1-3	CASSRGWADSGNTIYF	TGCGCCAGCAGCCGGGGATGGGCGGACTCTGGAAACACCATATATTTT
.	TRBV28	.	TRBJ1-5	CASSFGGHQPQHF	TGTGCCAGCAGTTTTGGGGGACATCAGCCCCAGCATTTT
.	TRBV11-2	.	TRBJ2-7	CASSSTYEQYF	TGTGCCAGCAGCTCTACCTACGAGCAGTACTTC
once	TRBV3-1/TRBV3-2	.	TRBJ2-6	CASSQDIGAGANVLTF	TGTGCCAGCAGCCAAGATATAGGGGCTGGGGCCAACGTCCTGACTTTC
.	TRBV4-1	.	TRBJ2-1	CASSQDPQGHNEQFF	TGCGCCAGCAGCCAAGATCCCCAGGGGCACAATGAGCAGTTCTTC
.	TRBV27	.	TRBJ2-3	CASRRTGTDTQYF	TGTGCCAGCAGAAGGACGGGCACAGATACGCAGTATTTT
.	TRBV5-4	.	TRBJ1-3	CASRSGSGNTIYF	TGTGCCAGCAGGAGTGGGTCTGGAAACACCATATATTTT
.	TRBV11-2	TRBD1	TRBJ1-1	CASSPWDRTNTEAFF	TGTGCCAGCAGCCCATGGGACAGGACGAACACTGAAGCTTTCTTT
.	TRBV30	.	TRBJ1-1	CAWKKELNTEAFF	TGTGCCTGGAAAAAAGAACTAAACACTGAAGCTTTCTTT
.	TRBV6-5	.	TRBJ2-7	CASSQGPRQGEQYF	TGTGCCAGCAGTCAGGGACCCAGGCAGGGCGAGCAGTACTTC